The 32 T cell receptor beta chains reported below all come from one sample, sequenced in a study of shared clonotypes between healthy human individuals. Profiling relied on immunoSEQ multiplex PCR, and the TCRdb table lists in-frame clones only, not all of them. The sample holds roughly 1 million clones, about 75% seen once. Sequencing used memory CD4+ T cells sorted from blood. Subset reported: CD45RA-negative fraction. These receptors originate from a man younger than 35 in good health.

This chain connects TRBV25-1 to TRBJ2-7; D gene unclear. The CDR3 is 14 residues long. Germline lookup yields CDR1 MGHDK and CDR2 SYGVNS. Trimming took 5 bases from V and 4 from J, leaving 15 bases between them. The CDR3 protein is CASSSDMGLYEQYF. DNA for the CDR3: TGTGCCAGCAGTTCTGACATGGGCCTTTACGAGCAGTACTTC.

The chain recombines TRBV7-9 with TRBJ2-7; TRBD1 matches 8 bases. The germline gives CDR1 SEHNR, CDR2 FQNEAQ (reference sequence). After removal of 5 bases from V and 3 bases from J, the junction contained 12 bases not matched to a gene. This CDR3 is 16 amino acids long. The CDR3 region is CASSTNRGYLIYEQYF. CDR3 in DNA: TGTGCCAGCAGCACGAACAGGGGGTATTTGATCTACGAGCAGTACTTC.

This clone appeared a few times. The chain links TRBV19 to TRBJ1-3; 7 bases are shared with TRBD1. Germline trimming cut 6 bases from V and 0 bases from J; bases unmatched to any gene: 2. CDR3 length equals 14 residues. From germline, CDR1 is LNHDA and CDR2 SQIVND (reference sequence). The CDR3 DNA sequence: TGTGCCAGTAGGGGGACAGCCTCTGGAAACACCATATATTTT. It is translated as CASRGTASGNTIYF.

This clone was recorded once. This sample includes further DNA sequences coding for the same CDR3. The chain carries TRBV20-1 and TRBJ2-7; D is ambiguous. V was pared by 1 base and J by 3 bases, with 4 bases between. Germline V CDR1 and CDR2: DFQATT, SNEGSKA (reference sequence). The CDR3 runs to 11 residues. The CDR3 sequence: CSARAGYEQYF. CDR3 DNA: TGCAGTGCTAGAGCCGGCTACGAGCAGTACTTC.

This rearrangement joins TRBV5-4 to TRBJ2-5; D is ambiguous. V lost 0 bases to trimming and J lost 1 base, with 7 bases between them. Germline V gene lookup returns CDR1 SGHNT and CDR2 YYREEE (reference sequence). This CDR3 is 14 amino acids long. CDR3 protein: CASSLGTLQETQYF. The CDR3 DNA reads TGTGCCAGCAGCTTGGGAACTCTCCAAGAGACCCAGTACTTC.

This clone was seen at least ten times. This CDR3 is also generated by other DNA sequences in the sample. The chain couples TRBV5-1 to TRBJ2-7, with 11 positions matching TRBD2. Trimming cost V 4 bases and J 1 base; bases outside gene matches: 4. Germline lookup yields CDR1 SGHRS and CDR2 YFSETQ. The CDR3 is 15 amino acids. The CDR3 reads CASSPRTSGSYEQYF. The CDR3 DNA sequence: TGCGCCAGCAGCCCACGGACTAGCGGGTCCTACGAGCAGTACTTC.

The chain has TRBV2 and TRBJ2-2; TRBD2 aligns across 13 bases. Trimming cost V 6 bases and J 2 bases; bases outside gene matches: 3. CDR1 SNHLY and CDR2 FYNNEI come from the germline V gene. CDR3 length: 16 amino acids. CDR3 amino acids: CASRRTSGSNTGELFF. CDR3 DNA sequence: TGTGCCAGCAGGAGGACTAGCGGGAGTAACACCGGGGAGCTGTTTTTT.

The chain joins TRBV7-2 to TRBJ2-5; perhaps TRBD2 as D (5 bases). The CDR3 length is 13 residues. Germline CDR1 is SGHTA and CDR2 is FQGNSA. V lost 5 bases and J lost 5, with 12 bases in between. Here the CDR3 reads CASSPRAGETQYF. CDR3 bases: TGTGCCAGCAGCCCACGGGCGGGCGAGACCCAGTACTTC.

The genes are TRBV25-1 and TRBJ2-2, with D possibly matching TRBD1 (6 bases). Germline V gene sequence: CDR1 MGHDK, CDR2 SYGVNS. The CDR3 loop spans 16 amino acids. The V end was cut by 5 bases, the J end by 2 bases, with 15 bases between. The CDR3 DNA follows: TGTGCCAGCAGTACATCCGGGACACTTAACACCGGGGAGCTGTTTTTT. Its translation: CASSTSGTLNTGELFF.

This clone was seen a few times. The V call is TRBV10-2, the J call TRBJ1-1; a weak D match, TRBD1 (5 bases). Per germline, CDR1 WSHSY and CDR2 SAAADI. The CDR3 length is 13 residues. V lost 7 bases and J lost 0, with 9 bases in between. CDR3 coding DNA: TGCGCCAGCATGCCAGGGATGAACACTGAAGCTTTCTTT. Protein product: CASMPGMNTEAFF.

There are a few counts of this clone. The V gene is TRBV10-1, the J gene TRBJ1-1; D remains unclear. This CDR3 region has 12 residues. V lost 3 bases and J lost 1, with 3 bases in between. Germline V gene sequence: CDR1 WNHNN, CDR2 SYGVQD (reference sequence). The CDR3 loop reads CASSDRNTEAFF. Written as DNA, the CDR3 is TGCGCCAGCAGTGACCGGAACACTGAAGCTTTCTTT.

This clone has a handful of counts. V is TRBV2 and J is TRBJ1-1, with TRBD1 as a possible D gene (6 bases). Germline CDR1 SNHLY, CDR2 FYNNEI. This CDR3 has 11 residues. V was pared by 6 bases and J by 8 bases, with 10 bases between. CDR3 protein: CASREGTEAFF. For the CDR3, the DNA is TGTGCCAGCAGGGAGGGGACAGAAGCTTTCTTT.

The chain is built from TRBV5-1 and TRBJ2-1, with 11 positions matching TRBD2. Germline loops: CDR1 SGHRS, CDR2 YFSETQ. The V gene end was trimmed by 1 base and the J gene end by 4 bases; junction bases not matched to a gene: 7. This CDR3 has 17 amino acids. The CDR3 nucleotides are TGCGCCAGCAGCTTGAGGTCGGCTAGCGGGGGGTACAATGAGCAGTTCTTC. Its translation: CASSLRSASGGYNEQFF.

J is TRBJ1-1 and V is TRBV29-1; D uncertain. This CDR3 has 14 amino acids. CDR1 and CDR2 (germline): SQVTM, ANQGSEA. V dropped 3 bases and J dropped 1 base, with 12 bases sitting between them. As DNA, the CDR3 is TGCAGCGTTGATGCGCGACTCAGGAACACTGAAGCTTTCTTT. It specifies CSVDARLRNTEAFF.

This clone was seen at least ten times. V gene TRBV9 combines with J gene TRBJ2-3; 8 bases are shared with TRBD2. Germline-derived CDR1 and CDR2 are SGDLS and YYNGEE. With V trimmed by 3 bases and J by 9 bases, 9 bases remained unmatched. This CDR3 contains 14 residues. In nucleotides, the CDR3 is TGTGCCAGCAGCGATACTCCCCGGGGGGGGACGCAGTATTTT. It translates to CASSDTPRGGTQYF.

The J gene is TRBJ2-6, the V gene TRBV12-5; a possible D gene is TRBD2 (6 bases). The V end lost 6 bases, the J end lost 0 bases, and 6 bases lay between the germline ends. The CDR3 spans 14 residues. CDR1 LGHNT and CDR2 FRNRAP come from the germline V gene. CDR3 amino acids: CASGRDSGANVLTF. In nucleotides, the CDR3 is TGTGCTAGTGGGCGGGACTCTGGGGCCAACGTCCTGACTTTC.

Of note for this clone: This sample includes further DNA sequences coding for the same CDR3. The chain links TRBV11-2 to TRBJ1-5, with 8 bases fitting TRBD1. Germline assignment: CDR1 SGHAT and CDR2 FQNNGV. The CDR3 is 15 residues long. With 3 bases clipped from V and 4 bases from J, the junction kept 5 bases outside the gene matches. The CDR3 sequence is CASSLDTGGNQPQHF. DNA for the CDR3: TGTGCCAGCAGCTTGGATACAGGGGGGAATCAGCCCCAGCATTTT. The variable domain in full, with the rest retrieved from reference TRBV11-2 and TRBJ1-5, is EAGVAQSPRYKIIEKRQSVAFWCNPISGHATLYWYQQILGQGPKLLIQFQNNGVVDDSQLPKDRFSAERLKGVDSTLKIQPAKLEDSAVYLCASSLDTGGNQPQHFGDGTRLSIL.

The rearrangement joins TRBV29-1 to TRBJ2-3, with D tentatively TRBD1 (6 bases). CDR3 length: 14 amino acids. CDR1 SQVTM and CDR2 ANQGSEA come from the germline V gene. Deletions cut 7 bases from V and 4 bases from J, with 18 bases between. The CDR3 reads CSERTGFSADTQYF. The CDR3 coding sequence is TGCAGCGAACGTACAGGGTTTAGCGCAGATACGCAGTATTTT.

This clone was counted between two and nine times. The genes are TRBV6-5 and TRBJ2-7, with no clear D. V shed 6 bases and J shed 1 base, with 7 bases lying between them. The CDR3 extends over 12 amino acids. Per the germline V gene, CDR1 is MNHEY and CDR2 is SVGAGI. Here the CDR3 reads CASRMGSYEQYF. For the CDR3, the DNA is TGTGCCAGCAGAATGGGGTCCTACGAGCAGTACTTC.

The chain joins TRBV10-3 to TRBJ1-5; TRBD1 agrees at 7 bases. Germline V gene data show CDR1 as ENHRY and CDR2 as SYGVKD. After removal of 4 bases from V and 0 bases from J, the junction contained 0 bases not matched to a gene. CDR3 length: 14 amino acids. The CDR3 reads CAISGQGSNQPQHF. The CDR3 nucleotides read TGTGCCATCAGTGGACAGGGTAGCAATCAGCCCCAGCATTTT.

V gene TRBV7-9 combines with J gene TRBJ2-7; TRBD1 is a possible D gene (6 bases). Trimming shortened V by 5 bases and J by 2 bases, and 25 bases separated the two germline ends. This CDR3 contains 18 residues. Per the germline V gene, CDR1 is SEHNR and CDR2 is FQNEAQ (reference sequence). The CDR3 DNA follows: TGTGCCAGCAGCGCTAGTCGACCCAGCGACAGGCGGACCTACGAGCAGTACTTC. It encodes CASSASRPSDRRTYEQYF.

The chain carries TRBV19 and TRBJ1-4; D possibly corresponds to TRBD1 (6 bases). The CDR3 contains 15 residues. With 6 bases removed from V and 4 bases from J, the gap between germline ends came to 15 bases. Germline V lookup: CDR1 LNHDA, CDR2 SQIVND (reference sequence). DNA for the CDR3: TGTGCCAGTAGACTCGACAGGCTGAATAATGAAAAACTGTTTTTT. Amino acid sequence: CASRLDRLNNEKLFF. Filled out from reference TRBV19 and TRBJ1-4, the complete variable domain reads DGGITQSPKYLFRKEGQNVTLSCEQNLNHDAMYWYRQDPGQGLRLIYYSQIVNDFQKGDIAEGYSVSREKKESFPLTVTSAQKNPTAFYLCASRLDRLNNEKLFFGSGTQLSVL.

In the case of this clone: This CDR3 is also generated by other DNA sequences in the sample. This chain joins TRBV5-6 and TRBJ2-5; TRBD2 matches at 7 bases. Losses at the gene ends were 1 base for V and 2 bases for J; bases not matched to a gene: 2. Germline values: CDR1 SGHDT, CDR2 YYEEEE. This CDR3 region has 14 residues. CDR3 region: CASSLPAGQETQYF. The CDR3 nucleotides read TGTGCCAGCAGCTTGCCAGCGGGACAAGAGACCCAGTACTTC.

This chain uses TRBV4-3 with TRBJ1-4, with TRBD1 as a possible D gene (6 bases). Looked up from germline, CDR1 is LGHNA and CDR2 is YSLEER. Deletions cut 1 base from V and 7 bases from J, with 13 bases between. This CDR3 is 15 amino acids long. CDR3 nucleotides: TGCGCCAGCAGCCAAGTGGGCAGGGGAGGTGAAAAACTGTTTTTT. Its protein product is CASSQVGRGGEKLFF.

The chain joins TRBV29-1 to TRBJ2-7; 7 nucleotides agree with TRBD2. Germline assignment: CDR1 SQVTM and CDR2 ANQGSEA. Trimming removed 2 bases from V and 5 bases from J; junction bases left unmatched: 6. The CDR3 loop spans 13 amino acids. This CDR3 reads CSVEPAGRNEQYF. The CDR3 DNA follows: TGCAGCGTTGAACCAGCGGGACGGAACGAGCAGTACTTC.

This clone has more than one count but fewer than ten. The rearrangement joins TRBV7-2 to TRBJ1-2, with 8 bases identical to TRBD1. CDR1 SGHTA and CDR2 FQGNSA come from the germline V gene. This CDR3 spans 15 amino acids. V lost 5 bases to trimming and J lost 7 bases; unmatched junction nucleotides: 12. CDR3 DNA: TGTGCCAGCAGCCCTAGACAGGGGTTTAGCGCTGGCTACACCTTC. Translating it yields CASSPRQGFSAGYTF. Looking up the rest from reference TRBV7-2 and TRBJ1-2 gives the full variable domain: GAGVSQSPSNKVTEKGKDVELRCDPISGHTALYWYRQSLGQGLEFLIYFQGNSAPDKSGLPSDRFSAERTGGSVSTLTIQRTQQEDSAVYLCASSPRQGFSAGYTFGSGTRLTVV.

The chain employs TRBV10-3 and TRBJ2-2; no clear D. There are 11 residues in the CDR3. The germline V gene encodes CDR1 ENHRY and CDR2 SYGVKD. V was cut by 8 bases and J by 2 bases, with 3 bases left in between. The CDR3 DNA reads as TGTGCCATCGGCAACACCGGGGAGCTGTTTTTT. Translation gives CAIGNTGELFF.

This chain connects TRBV19 to TRBJ2-2; D gene unclear. V dropped 6 bases and J dropped 4 bases, with 9 bases sitting between them. CDR3 length: 13 amino acids. Germline V lookup: CDR1 LNHDA, CDR2 SQIVND (reference sequence). The CDR3 is CASSTSATGELFF. The CDR3 nucleotides are TGTGCCAGTAGCACTTCGGCCACCGGGGAGCTGTTTTTT. The whole variable domain, filled in from reference TRBV19 and TRBJ2-2, reads DGGITQSPKYLFRKEGQNVTLSCEQNLNHDAMYWYRQDPGQGLRLIYYSQIVNDFQKGDIAEGYSVSREKKESFPLTVTSAQKNPTAFYLCASSTSATGELFFGEGSRLTVL.

This clone was counted once. The J gene is TRBJ1-1, the V gene TRBV6-5; D may be TRBD1 (6 bases). Per germline, CDR1 MNHEY and CDR2 SVGAGI. V shed 2 bases and J shed 1 base, with 11 bases lying between them. The CDR3 consists of 15 residues. The CDR3 spells CASSYQGRRNTEAFF. CDR3 coding DNA: TGTGCCAGCAGTTACCAGGGGCGAAGGAACACTGAAGCTTTCTTT.

The rearrangement joins TRBV6-6 to TRBJ2-7, with 9 bases that match TRBD1. CDR3 length equals 15 residues. The V and J ends lost 5 bases and 1 base, in that order; junction bases with no gene match: 6. Germline loops: CDR1 MNHNY, CDR2 SVGAGI (reference sequence). Written as DNA, the CDR3 is TGTGCCAGCAGTATCCGACAGGGGGGGTCCTACGAGCAGTACTTC. Its protein is CASSIRQGGSYEQYF.

The J gene is TRBJ2-2, the V gene TRBV27; D unresolved. Trimming shortened V by 8 bases and J by 2 bases, and 12 bases separated the two germline ends. There are 14 residues in the CDR3. CDR1 is MNHEY, CDR2 SMNVEV, per germline (reference sequence). CDR3 region: CASQTAHNTGELFF. CDR3 nucleotide sequence: TGTGCCAGCCAAACGGCCCATAACACCGGGGAGCTGTTTTTT.

The CDR3: CASSQDRRYGYTF. The CDR3, as DNA: TGTGCCAGCAGCCAAGACAGACGCTATGGCTACACCTTC. The V call is TRBV5-6, the J call TRBJ1-2, with a weak D call TRBD1 (5 bases). Germline CDR1 reads SGHDT; CDR2 reads YYEEEE. The CDR3 is 13 amino acids. V lost 4 bases, J lost 4 bases, and 11 bases lay in between.